Listed below are T cell receptor beta chains from one sample, sequenced in a study of Tregs in tolerant kidney transplant recipients. The repertoire was sequenced with immunoSEQ multiplex PCR; TCRdb's copy has only in-frame clones and lacks some. The sample has some 66,000 clones, 80% to 95% seen once. Source: CD8+ T cells from blood, taken before the transplant. The receptors here all came from a human donor who received a combined kidney and bone marrow transplant. Both conserved end residues are part of each CDR3. A D gene is named only where the DNA matches it firmly. The size field is filled for only some rows; it gives once, few, many or a size class.

v_call: TRBV4-3
d_call: TRBD1
clone_size: NA
j_call: TRBJ2-7
cdr3_aa: CASSQDRDRPSEEQYF
cdr3_nt: TGCGCCAGCAGCCAAGACCGGGACAGACCCTCGGAAGAGCAGTACTTC

v_call: TRBV18
d_call: TRBD2
clone_size: NA
j_call: TRBJ2-1
cdr3_aa: CASSPGGLGGNEQFF
cdr3_nt: TGTGCCAGCTCACCGGGCGGACTAGGTGGCAATGAGCAGTTCTTC

v_call: TRBV27
d_call: NA
clone_size: NA
j_call: TRBJ1-1
cdr3_aa: CASSTGNTEAFF
cdr3_nt: TGTGCCAGCAGTACAGGGAACACTGAAGCTTTCTTT

v_call: TRBV5-8
d_call: NA
clone_size: NA
j_call: TRBJ2-1
cdr3_aa: CASSFVTGRLNEQFF
cdr3_nt: TGTGCCAGCAGCTTTGTGACAGGGAGGCTAAATGAGCAGTTCTTC

v_call: TRBV6-1
d_call: NA
clone_size: NA
j_call: TRBJ1-5
cdr3_aa: CASRPTENSNQPQHF
cdr3_nt: TGTGCCAGCAGACCGACAGAGAATAGCAATCAGCCCCAGCATTTT

v_call: TRBV5-1
d_call: TRBD1
clone_size: NA
j_call: TRBJ1-2
cdr3_aa: CASSLDRGLSYGYTF
cdr3_nt: TGCGCCAGCAGCTTGGACAGGGGGCTTAGCTATGGCTACACCTTC

v_call: TRBV4-3
d_call: NA
clone_size: once
j_call: TRBJ2-2
cdr3_aa: CASSPTGGELFF
cdr3_nt: TGCGCCAGCAGCCCGACGGGCGGGGAGCTGTTTTTT

v_call: TRBV7-8
d_call: NA
clone_size: NA
j_call: TRBJ1-2
cdr3_aa: CASSLGPRGGYTF
cdr3_nt: TGTGCCAGCAGCTTAGGACCTCGCGGGGGCTACACCTTC

v_call: TRBV10-1
d_call: TRBD1
clone_size: NA
j_call: TRBJ1-6
cdr3_aa: CASSEGTVVFWNNSPLHF
cdr3_nt: TGCGCCAGCAGTGAAGGGACAGTTGTCTTTTGGAATAATTCACCCCTCCACTTT

v_call: TRBV5-6
d_call: NA
clone_size: NA
j_call: TRBJ1-1
cdr3_aa: CASSLGRGELNTEAFF
cdr3_nt: TGTGCCAGCAGCCTAGGGAGGGGGGAACTTAACACTGAAGCTTTCTTT

v_call: TRBV7-2
d_call: TRBD2
clone_size: NA
j_call: TRBJ2-7
cdr3_aa: CASSWTSGGPYEQYF
cdr3_nt: TGTGCCAGCAGCTGGACTAGCGGGGGCCCCTACGAGCAGTACTTC

v_call: TRBV6-6
d_call: TRBD2
clone_size: NA
j_call: TRBJ2-1
cdr3_aa: CASSPTGTSGGEEQFF
cdr3_nt: TGTGCCAGCAGCCCGACCGGGACTAGCGGGGGAGAAGAGCAGTTCTTC

v_call: TRBV5-3
d_call: NA
clone_size: once
j_call: TRBJ2-7
cdr3_aa: CARSFATGRSSYEQYF
cdr3_nt: TGTGCCAGAAGCTTCGCAACAGGACGGAGCTCCTACGAGCAGTACTTC

v_call: TRBV7-3
d_call: NA
clone_size: NA
j_call: TRBJ2-5
cdr3_aa: CASSPLGGLSETQYF
cdr3_nt: TGTGCCAGCAGCCCCTTGGGGGGGCTGTCGGAGACCCAGTACTTC

v_call: TRBV10-2
d_call: TRBD2
clone_size: NA
j_call: TRBJ2-1
cdr3_aa: CASSETSGGPRVEQFF
cdr3_nt: TGCGCCAGCAGTGAAACTAGCGGGGGCCCTAGAGTGGAGCAGTTCTTC

v_call: TRBV5-1
d_call: TRBD1
clone_size: NA
j_call: TRBJ2-1
cdr3_aa: CASSWTGANEQFF
cdr3_nt: TGCGCCAGCAGCTGGACAGGAGCAAATGAGCAGTTCTTC

v_call: TRBV5-6
d_call: TRBD1
clone_size: NA
j_call: TRBJ2-7
cdr3_aa: CASKDRGKPYEQYF
cdr3_nt: TGTGCCAGCAAGGACAGGGGAAAACCCTACGAGCAGTACTTC

v_call: TRBV15
d_call: NA
clone_size: NA
j_call: TRBJ1-6
cdr3_aa: CASQEIRGNSPLHF
cdr3_nt: TGTGCCTCACAAGAAATAAGGGGTAATTCACCCCTCCACTTT

v_call: TRBV13
d_call: NA
clone_size: NA
j_call: TRBJ1-2
cdr3_aa: CASSISGVPLYGYTF
cdr3_nt: TGTGCCAGCAGTATAAGCGGGGTCCCCCTCTATGGCTACACCTTC

v_call: TRBV13
d_call: TRBD2
clone_size: NA
j_call: TRBJ2-7
cdr3_aa: CASSSHPGTSSSYEQYF
cdr3_nt: TGTGCCAGCAGCTCTCACCCCGGGACTAGCAGTTCCTACGAGCAGTACTTC

v_call: TRBV28
d_call: NA
clone_size: NA
j_call: TRBJ1-1
cdr3_aa: CASSFEGSMNEAFF
cdr3_nt: TGTGCCAGCAGTTTTGAGGGATCGATGAATGAAGCTTTCTTT

v_call: TRBV27
d_call: NA
clone_size: NA
j_call: TRBJ1-1
cdr3_aa: CASSPLGGRSTEAFF
cdr3_nt: TGTGCCAGCAGTCCCCTGGGGGGGAGGAGCACTGAAGCTTTCTTT

v_call: TRBV9
d_call: NA
clone_size: few
j_call: TRBJ2-1
cdr3_aa: CASSVRVAPYNEQFF
cdr3_nt: TGTGCCAGCAGCGTGAGAGTAGCACCCTACAATGAGCAGTTCTTC

v_call: TRBV5-6
d_call: TRBD1
clone_size: NA
j_call: TRBJ1-2
cdr3_aa: CASSQGQANYGYTF
cdr3_nt: TGTGCCAGCAGCCAGGGACAGGCAAACTATGGCTACACCTTC

v_call: TRBV19
d_call: TRBD1
clone_size: NA
j_call: TRBJ2-7
cdr3_aa: CASSAGQVYEQYF
cdr3_nt: TGTGCCAGTAGTGCCGGACAGGTCTACGAGCAGTACTTC

v_call: TRBV29-1
d_call: NA
clone_size: once
j_call: TRBJ2-7
cdr3_aa: CSVLSAGAGYEQYF
cdr3_nt: TGCAGCGTATTATCGGCAGGGGCTGGTTACGAGCAGTACTTC

v_call: TRBV4-2
d_call: NA
clone_size: NA
j_call: TRBJ1-1
cdr3_aa: CASSSAAGEAFF
cdr3_nt: TGTGCCAGCAGCTCGGCAGCAGGTGAAGCTTTCTTT

v_call: TRBV7-9
d_call: TRBD2
clone_size: NA
j_call: TRBJ2-3
cdr3_aa: CASSRTFRSGGDTDTQYF
cdr3_nt: TGTGCCAGCAGCCGCACATTTCGAAGCGGGGGCGACACAGATACGCAGTATTTT

v_call: TRBV12-5
d_call: NA
clone_size: NA
j_call: TRBJ1-5
cdr3_aa: CASGFWVGGLKSNQPQHF
cdr3_nt: TGTGCTAGTGGTTTTTGGGTCGGGGGGCTAAAAAGCAATCAGCCCCAGCATTTT

v_call: TRBV7-2
d_call: NA
clone_size: NA
j_call: TRBJ2-7
cdr3_aa: CASSLIVGGSYEQYF
cdr3_nt: TGTGCCAGCAGCTTAATCGTAGGGGGATCCTACGAGCAGTACTTC

v_call: TRBV2
d_call: NA
clone_size: NA
j_call: TRBJ2-5
cdr3_aa: CASSGLVGETQYF
cdr3_nt: TGTGCCAGCAGTGGACTAGTGGGAGAGACCCAGTACTTC

v_call: TRBV5-5
d_call: NA
clone_size: few
j_call: TRBJ1-6
cdr3_aa: CASSLVRQLSSLHF
cdr3_nt: TGTGCCAGCAGCTTGGTGCGGCAACTTAGTTCCCTCCACTTT

v_call: TRBV7-9
d_call: TRBD1
clone_size: NA
j_call: TRBJ2-3
cdr3_aa: CASRTGDTDTQYF
cdr3_nt: TGTGCCAGCAGGACAGGGGACACAGATACGCAGTATTTT

v_call: TRBV19
d_call: TRBD1
clone_size: few
j_call: TRBJ1-2
cdr3_aa: CASSIGGDRARTGYTF
cdr3_nt: TGTGCCAGTAGTATAGGGGGGGACAGGGCGAGGACCGGCTACACCTTC

v_call: TRBV7-6
d_call: NA
clone_size: NA
j_call: TRBJ1-3
cdr3_aa: CASSLGQGGNTIYF
cdr3_nt: TGTGCCAGCAGCTTAGGCCAGGGTGGAAACACCATATATTTT

v_call: TRBV9
d_call: TRBD1
clone_size: NA
j_call: TRBJ1-4
cdr3_aa: CASSIGTGGPNEKLFF
cdr3_nt: TGTGCCAGCAGCATAGGGACAGGGGGTCCTAATGAAAAACTGTTTTTT

v_call: TRBV7-9
d_call: NA
clone_size: NA
j_call: TRBJ2-2
cdr3_aa: CASIPVGELFF
cdr3_nt: TGTGCCAGCATCCCAGTCGGGGAGCTGTTTTTT

v_call: TRBV7-3
d_call: NA
clone_size: NA
j_call: TRBJ2-7
cdr3_aa: CASSPTRAGEQYF
cdr3_nt: TGTGCCAGCAGCCCAACGAGGGCCGGAGAGCAGTACTTC

v_call: TRBV2
d_call: TRBD1
clone_size: NA
j_call: TRBJ1-2
cdr3_aa: CASSVARDRGVANYGYTF
cdr3_nt: TGTGCCAGCAGTGTGGCCCGGGACAGGGGCGTAGCTAACTATGGCTACACCTTC

v_call: TRBV9
d_call: NA
clone_size: NA
j_call: TRBJ2-1
cdr3_aa: CASSISERAPSNEQFF
cdr3_nt: TGTGCCAGCAGCATTAGCGAGAGAGCCCCTAGTAATGAGCAGTTCTTC

v_call: TRBV14
d_call: NA
clone_size: once
j_call: TRBJ2-7
cdr3_aa: CASRTAAYPYEQYF
cdr3_nt: TGTGCCAGCAGAACAGCGGCCTATCCCTACGAGCAGTACTTC

v_call: TRBV4-3
d_call: NA
clone_size: NA
j_call: TRBJ1-6
cdr3_aa: CASSQDLFRGSPLHF
cdr3_nt: TGCGCCAGCAGCCAAGATCTGTTTAGGGGATCCCCCCTCCACTTT

v_call: TRBV2
d_call: NA
clone_size: NA
j_call: TRBJ2-2
cdr3_aa: CASSGSTAPGELFF
cdr3_nt: TGTGCCAGCAGTGGATCGACAGCCCCCGGGGAGCTGTTTTTT

v_call: TRBV5-1
d_call: NA
clone_size: once
j_call: TRBJ2-5
cdr3_aa: CASSLVFFNGGLMVKETQYF
cdr3_nt: TGCGCCAGCAGCTTGGTTTTTTTTAACGGGGGTTTAATGGTGAAAGAGACCCAGTACTTC

v_call: TRBV7-6
d_call: TRBD1
clone_size: once
j_call: TRBJ2-3
cdr3_aa: CASRSRDSNTDTQYF
cdr3_nt: TGTGCCAGCAGATCCCGGGACAGTAACACAGATACGCAGTATTTT

v_call: TRBV6-5
d_call: NA
clone_size: NA
j_call: TRBJ1-1
cdr3_aa: CASSYSARGAEAFF
cdr3_nt: TGTGCCAGCAGTTACTCCGCCAGGGGCGCTGAAGCTTTCTTT

v_call: TRBV28
d_call: NA
clone_size: NA
j_call: TRBJ2-7
cdr3_aa: CASRTPRRGLPYEQYF
cdr3_nt: TGTGCCAGCCGTACCCCGCGGCGGGGCCTACCCTACGAGCAGTACTTC

v_call: TRBV4-2
d_call: NA
clone_size: NA
j_call: TRBJ2-5
cdr3_aa: CASSPPEAATAQYF
cdr3_nt: TGTGCCAGCAGCCCCCCGGAAGCGGCAACGGCCCAGTACTTC

v_call: TRBV11-2
d_call: NA
clone_size: NA
j_call: TRBJ2-3
cdr3_aa: CASSLGPPDTQYF
cdr3_nt: TGTGCCAGCAGCTTAGGGCCACCAGATACGCAGTATTTT

v_call: TRBV2
d_call: NA
clone_size: NA
j_call: TRBJ2-7
cdr3_aa: CASRDTRPNPYF
cdr3_nt: TGTGCCAGCAGGGATACTAGGCCCAACCCATACTTC

v_call: TRBV9
d_call: NA
clone_size: NA
j_call: TRBJ2-5
cdr3_aa: CASSASGAETQYF
cdr3_nt: TGTGCCAGCAGCGCCTCGGGAGCGGAGACCCAGTACTTC

v_call: TRBV7-3
d_call: TRBD2
clone_size: NA
j_call: TRBJ2-2
cdr3_aa: CASSPWAIAGTGELFF
cdr3_nt: TGTGCCAGCAGCCCTTGGGCCATAGCGGGGACCGGGGAGCTGTTTTTT

v_call: TRBV5-1
d_call: NA
clone_size: NA
j_call: TRBJ1-1
cdr3_aa: CASSLEEQLSTEAFF
cdr3_nt: TGCGCCAGCAGCTTGGAGGAGCAACTCAGTACTGAAGCTTTCTTT

v_call: TRBV6-5
d_call: NA
clone_size: NA
j_call: TRBJ1-6
cdr3_aa: CASSWRVRNSPLHF
cdr3_nt: TGTGCCAGCAGTTGGAGGGTTCGGAATTCCCCCCTCCACTTT

v_call: TRBV7-6
d_call: TRBD2
clone_size: NA
j_call: TRBJ2-3
cdr3_aa: CASSSSGGPADTQYF
cdr3_nt: TGTGCCAGCAGCTCCTCGGGGGGGCCGGCAGATACGCAGTATTTT

v_call: TRBV11-3
d_call: TRBD2
clone_size: NA
j_call: TRBJ2-2
cdr3_aa: CASSSRLAGGELFF
cdr3_nt: TGTGCCAGCAGTTCTAGACTAGCGGGAGGGGAGCTGTTTTTT

v_call: TRBV7-2
d_call: TRBD2
clone_size: NA
j_call: TRBJ2-3
cdr3_aa: CASSLIAGAVDTQYF
cdr3_nt: TGTGCCAGCAGCCTTATAGCGGGAGCGGTAGATACGCAGTATTTT

v_call: TRBV9
d_call: TRBD2
clone_size: NA
j_call: TRBJ2-1
cdr3_aa: CASSATGLAGGSNEQFF
cdr3_nt: TGTGCCAGCAGTGCAACAGGACTAGCGGGAGGAAGCAATGAGCAGTTCTTC

v_call: TRBV13
d_call: NA
clone_size: NA
j_call: TRBJ1-1
cdr3_aa: CASSLIHGPRGTEAFF
cdr3_nt: TGTGCCAGCAGCCTAATTCACGGACCCCGGGGCACTGAAGCTTTCTTT

v_call: TRBV25-1
d_call: NA
clone_size: NA
j_call: TRBJ2-7
cdr3_aa: CASSATRLPSYSEQYF
cdr3_nt: TGTGCCAGCAGTGCAACCAGACTCCCTTCATATTCCGAGCAGTACTTC